These T cell receptor beta chains were read from a single sample in a study of CD8 T cells in Susac syndrome. MiXCR, run by TCRdb on the immunoSEQ multiplex PCR reads, gives a single entry per CDR3 protein. The sample has 120,000 or so distinct CDR3 sequences; 95% to 96% are singletons. Source material: CD4+ T cells from PBMCs. Source of these receptors: a human donor with Susac syndrome. Both conserved end residues are trimmed from each CDR3. The D gene is left open where the match is weak.

V gene	D gene	CDR3 protein
TRBV7-2	.	ASSPPGRYDPNYGYT
TRBV7-2	.	ASSLGGRQETQY
TRBV7-9	TRBD2	ASSVAGGPHEQF
TRBV5-6	TRBD2	ASSPLAGGNADTQY
TRBV7-2	.	ASSRPGPSYEQY
TRBV18	.	ASSPGTGSNTEAF
TRBV9	TRBD2	ASSVAAGADTQY
TRBV7-2	.	ASSQDRLETQY
TRBV24-1	.	ATSDSGSRGPQY
TRBV5-1	TRBD2	ASSRRTSGLQETQY
TRBV3-1	.	ASSQEIVSSEQY
TRBV29-1	TRBD2	SGGLAGEGETQY
TRBV6-2/TRBV6-3	TRBD2	ASSPSGRGHNEQF
TRBV5-4	.	ASSGRRGSDGYT
TRBV20-1	TRBD1	SAKTGNYGYT
TRBV14	.	ASSHPPVGTGELF
TRBV20-1	TRBD2	SASQTSGRRETQY
TRBV29-1	TRBD1	SVEGQGADGYT
TRBV20-1	.	SAREGAEDTQY